This T cell receptor beta chain was documented in a study of T cell repertoires in cytomegalovirus infection. Study background: Shared public TCR beta signatures pointed to both CMV infection and a matching HLA type.

TCRdb passed the reads through MiXCR, listing each CDR3 protein once. The top ten hold 31% of the sample, which has about 190,000 distinct CDR3 sequences, 28% seen once. The study, taken as a whole, reports: Dominant in the ex vivo response were TCR beta clonotypes restricted by HLA-C and specific for CMV. Accumulated public TCR beta family frequency recognized individuals carrying CMV together with the relevant HLA.

Trimming pared 0 bases from V and 1 base from J, leaving 3 bases between. The CDR3 is 13 amino acids. Germline lookup yields CDR1 SGHTA and CDR2 FQGNSA. This clonotype is labeled as medium-sized (0.01 to 0.1%). Its antigen is as yet unknown. This chain links TRBV7-2 with TRBJ1-1; no clear D. Sequences were obtained from PBMCs. This clonotype was obtained from a human donor in good health (CMV status not recorded). Some clones in this sample may be carry-over from other donors' samples. CDR3 residues: CASSLAQNTEAFF. In nucleotides, the CDR3 is TGTGCCAGCAGCTTAGCTCAGAACACTGAAGCTTTCTTT.